One T cell receptor (beta chain) is described in this entry. The antigen is undetermined. A single record per CDR3 protein comes from TCRdb applying MiXCR to the 5' RACE reads. This table has about half a million distinct CDR3 sequences, around a sixth appearing once. The data are from a study of T-cell memory formation after mild COVID-19. Study at large: Clusters of TCRs were largely donor specific. Findings and caveats of the study: Pre-infection memory contained some responding clones, which suggested that cross-reactive memory had joined. Later expanders leaned toward CD4+, whereas clones contracting from day 15 to 85 were balanced CD4/CD8. For contracting clones, CD4+ ones sat mainly in CM and EM, CD8+ in EMRA.

The CDR3 spans 15 residues. CDR1 MGHRA and CDR2 YSYEKL come from the germline V gene. Losses at the gene ends were 3 bases for V and 0 bases for J; bases not matched to a gene: 4. The receptor's source is an adult woman who had mild COVID-19 (a few samples of this study predate the infection). Cell type and time point are not known. The chain carries TRBV4-1 and TRBJ2-7; 8 bases match TRBD1. The specimen sequenced was PBMCs or a T cell subset sorted from them (not recorded which). CDR3 sequence (DNA): TGCGCCAGCAGCCATCGGGACAGGAGCTCCTACGAGCAGTACTTC. It translates to CASSHRDRSSYEQYF.